This T cell receptor (beta chain) comes out of a study of post-analysis software for immune sequencing data. As regards this clonotype: Its specificity is unknown.

Libraries were made from TCR beta cDNA, and they carried unique molecular identifiers. MiXCR, run by TCRdb on the PCR reads, gives a single entry per CDR3 protein. The sample lists under 200,000 distinct CDR3 sequences; 30% to 45% were seen once. Study-level results: With TRBV5-6, TRBV5-1 and TRBV20-1 included, about five TRBV segments were more frequent in patients than in controls.

V was clipped by 4 bases and J by 7 bases, with 16 bases between them. From germline, CDR1 is SQVTM and CDR2 ANQGSEA. The CDR3 extends over 13 amino acids. This clonotype originated in a girl aged 10 to 17 with multiple sclerosis. The V gene is TRBV29-1, the J gene TRBJ1-2, with no clear D. The sample in question was blood, obtained after autologous hematopoietic stem cell transplantation. CDR3 sequence: CSVASKAWGGYTF. The CDR3 nucleotides are TGCAGCGTTGCCTCTAAGGCCTGGGGTGGCTACACCTTC.